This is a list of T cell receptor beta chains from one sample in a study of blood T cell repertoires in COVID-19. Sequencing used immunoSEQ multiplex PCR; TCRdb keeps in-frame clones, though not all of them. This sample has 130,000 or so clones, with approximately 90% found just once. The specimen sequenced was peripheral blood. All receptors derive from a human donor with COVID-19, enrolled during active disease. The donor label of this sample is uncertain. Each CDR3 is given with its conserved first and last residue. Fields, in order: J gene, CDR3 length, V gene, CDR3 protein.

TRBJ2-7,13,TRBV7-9,CATRITGAGEQYF
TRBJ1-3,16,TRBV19,CASSIFGTLSGNTIYF
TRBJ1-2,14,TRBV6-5,CASPDWSGGEGYTF
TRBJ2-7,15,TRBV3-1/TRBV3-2,CASSPLGGPSYEQYF
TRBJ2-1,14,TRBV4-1,CASSQVESYNEQFF
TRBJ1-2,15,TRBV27,CASSSAPSGNYGYTF
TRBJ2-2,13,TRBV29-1,CSVESGNTGELFF
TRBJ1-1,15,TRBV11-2,CASSLQGADGTEAFF
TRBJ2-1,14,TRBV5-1,CASRLPGGHNEQFF
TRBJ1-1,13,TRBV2,CASRPGRHTEAFF
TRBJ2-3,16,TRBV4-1,CASSHLRDRGSDTQYF
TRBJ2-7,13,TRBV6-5,CASMVQGLDEQYF
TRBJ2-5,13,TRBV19,CASSSGLEETQYF
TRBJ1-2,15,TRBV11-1,CASSQGREVPYGYTF
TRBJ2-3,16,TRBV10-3,CATLAGEITYTDTQYF
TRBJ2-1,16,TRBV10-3,CAISEWDSAGRHEQFF
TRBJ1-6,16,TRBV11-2,CASSLGWAYYNSPLHF
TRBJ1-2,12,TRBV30,CAWSYGDYGYTF
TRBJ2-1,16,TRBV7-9,CASSQPRGGIDNEQFF
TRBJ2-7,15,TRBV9,CASTEIDRGSDEQYF
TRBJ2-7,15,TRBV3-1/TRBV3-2,CASSLQAGGPYEQYF
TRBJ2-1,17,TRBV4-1,CASSQIVPSGGPHEQFF
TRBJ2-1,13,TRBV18,CASSPRSGNEQFF